This T cell receptor (beta chain) was found in a study of cytomegalovirus exposure and HLA in healthy donors. Trimming cost V 0 bases and J 4 bases; bases outside gene matches: 5. Germline V CDR1 and CDR2: SEHNR, FQNEAQ (reference sequence). The CDR3 length is 16 residues. Primers for the PCR totalled 60 Vbeta and 13 Jbeta. Profiled with immunoSEQ multiplex PCR; TCRdb holds only in-frame clones, not every one. The table lists fewer than 120,000 clones, 80% to 85% of them singletons. The material sequenced was PBMCs. The chain is built from TRBV7-9 and TRBJ2-1; TRBD2 aligns across 8 bases. This clonotype was sampled from a woman aged 55-69 years in good health and CMV-seropositive. The CDR3 is CASSLARTSRYNEQFF. As DNA, the CDR3 is TGTGCCAGCAGCTTAGCGAGGACTAGCAGATACAATGAGCAGTTCTTC.